This TCR beta chain was captured in a study of identical twins (dated by TCRdb to between 2015 and 2016). Context from the whole study: The study deep-sequenced TCR alpha and beta repertoires from monozygotic twins, unrelated adults of various ages and cord blood to test whether fetal clonotypes persist. To rule out contamination, the twin experiments were replicated at different times with different library preparation protocols.

The paper as a whole reports these results and caveats: Fewer insertions were carried by abundant cord blood beta clonotypes, a similar but weaker trend appeared in young adult naive repertoires, and no such trend appeared in memory repertoires. Excess twin sharing in beta out-of-frame sequences was weaker because fewer shared sequences lowered the signal-to-noise ratio. Out-of-frame TCR alpha sharing in monozygotic twins was systematically underestimated by recombination models, whereas sharing between unrelated individuals was in agreement with the recombination models. Out-of-frame TCR alpha sequences shared between twins showed an excess of low generation-probability sequences compared with coincidental sharing between unrelated individuals. Conclusions relied on cross-sectional statistical analysis, since the same donors could not be followed over many years. Invariant T cells such as MAIT and iNKT could partly confound zero-insertion analyses, though diverse VJ usage argued against this for most clonotypes.

Receptor libraries were prepared by 5' RACE. Reads for this sample came from an Illumina HiSeq 2000. Template switching added a universal primer binding site, and the final cDNA carried a unique molecular identifier that allowed TCR cDNA molecules to be counted accurately. Specific primers in the conserved constant-segment region were used to synthesize first-strand cDNA for the TCR alpha and beta chains. To control for contamination, every cDNA library was double barcoded, receiving both a SMART-Mk sample barcode and Illumina barcodes. Two successive PCR steps introduced TruSeq adapter sequences along with Illumina sample barcodes. The TCR alpha and beta cDNA libraries were sequenced on the Illumina HiSeq platform using custom primers. As for the authors' bioinformatics: MiGEC was used to process raw reads and extract unique molecular identifiers, and MiXCR was used to find CDR3 positions. Recombination models were inferred per individual with the repgenHMM and IGoR tools using an EM algorithm. Shared clonotype analysis was performed with the tcR package in R, normalizing sharing by the product of cloneset sizes. To study raw recombination free of thymic and clonal selection effects, out-of-frame nonproductive sequences were analyzed. Clones were called with MiXCR by TCRdb after fastp trimmed the public reads at Q25, and only in-frame beta chains were retained. Entries that share a CDR3 protein sequence are merged under the most common genes and DNA. In this record, the V and J calls reflect TCRdb's handling and not the investigators' own analysis. For this sample there are about 160,000 distinct CDR3 sequences; under 4.5% appear just once. Clones ranked in the top ten supply 8.1% of the sample.

CDR1 KGHDR and CDR2 SFDVKD are derived from the germline V gene. Ends trimmed: V by 3 bases, J by 3 bases; bases unmatched to a gene: 8. The CDR3 sequence holds 18 residues, the cysteine and phenylalanine included. Left in the record is the CDR3 DNA by itself, 54 bases read in frame from the first base. This clonotype was seen at least ten times. This receptor's antigen is unknown. No base quality values were provided; no much bigger clone lies one nucleotide off. All donors were healthy Caucasians. Miltenyi CD45RO+ enrichment and human naive T-cell isolation kits were used to isolate memory (CD45RO+) and naive T cells from PBMC.

The source material was memory T cells sorted from blood. Reading the label with the study, this specimen's cell subset or site is: CD45RO+ enriched T cells. The rearrangement combines TRBV24-1 with TRBJ2-3; a stretch of 13 junction bases matches TRBD2. The sequence came from a man aged 18 to 30 in good health. The CDR3 corresponds to CATSDPTPTSGRTDTQYF. The sequenced DNA: TGTGCCACCAGTGATCCCACCCCGACTAGCGGGAGGACAGATACGCAGTATTTT.